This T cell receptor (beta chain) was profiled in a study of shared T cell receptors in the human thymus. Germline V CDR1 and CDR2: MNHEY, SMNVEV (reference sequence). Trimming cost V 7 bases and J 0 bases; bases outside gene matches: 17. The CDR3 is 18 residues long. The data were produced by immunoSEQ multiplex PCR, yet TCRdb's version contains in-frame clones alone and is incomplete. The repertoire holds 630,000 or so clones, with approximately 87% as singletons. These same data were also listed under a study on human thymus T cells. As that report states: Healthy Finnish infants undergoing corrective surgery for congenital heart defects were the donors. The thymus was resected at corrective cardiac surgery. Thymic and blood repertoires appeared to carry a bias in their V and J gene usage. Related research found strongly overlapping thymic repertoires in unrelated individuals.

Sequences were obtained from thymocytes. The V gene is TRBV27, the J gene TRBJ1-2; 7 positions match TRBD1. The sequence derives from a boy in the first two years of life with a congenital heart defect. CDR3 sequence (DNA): TGTGCCAGCACCCAAAACAAGGGGGCAGTCTTCTCTAACTATGGCTACACCTTC. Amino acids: CASTQNKGAVFSNYGYTF.